This TCR beta chain emerged from a study of a mutant IDH1 vaccine in newly diagnosed glioma. Study-wide background: Treated patients had a mean age of roughly 44 years and a sex split that was roughly 60% male and around 38% female.

Repertoires were generated with immunoSEQ multiplex PCR, while TCRdb's copy carries only in-frame clones and drops some. The sample holds under 30,000 clones; approximately 80% are singletons and the top ten take roughly a tenth. The CDR3 has 14 amino acids. Germline trimming cut 6 bases from V and 5 bases from J; bases unmatched to any gene: 8. Germline lookup yields CDR1 MNHEY and CDR2 SMNVEV (reference sequence). Stated time point: week 5, during vaccination. A single vaccine dose contained 300 ug of mutant IDH1 20-mer peptide, and topical imiquimod was used with it. With respect to this clone: What it binds is not known.

The V and J genes are TRBV27 and TRBJ2-5, with TRBD2 matching over 8 bases. This sequence was found in a man in his forties with glioma. Sequences were derived from PBMCs, sampled from a glioma patient whose treatment included an IDH1 peptide vaccine. CDR3 coding DNA: TGTGCCAGCAGCATAAGCGGGAGTGGGGAGACCCAGTACTTC. Residues: CASSISGSGETQYF.